This is a list of T cell receptor beta chains from one sample in a study of radiotherapy plus CTLA-4 blockade in lung cancer. Assay used: immunoSEQ multiplex PCR; TCRdb lists only in-frame clones, some missing. Of about 18,000 clones listed, 86% are singletons. Sample: peripheral blood, taken from a patient treated with radiotherapy plus ipilimumab. The receptors stem from a human donor with non-small cell lung cancer whose response to radiotherapy plus ipilimumab could not be evaluated. The CDR3 runs from the conserved cysteine through the conserved F or W. The D gene is left open where the match is weak. Rows may omit the clone size; those that give it use once, few, many or a size class.

J gene,clone size,V gene,D gene,CDR3 protein,CDR3 DNA
TRBJ1-3,NA,TRBV6-5,TRBD1,CASSWRQGTGNTIYF,TGTGCCAGCAGTTGGAGACAGGGTACCGGAAACACCATATATTTT
TRBJ1-6,NA,TRBV2,NA,CASRGTSAGGSPLHF,TGTGCCAGCAGGGGGACGTCGGCGGGGGGATCACCCCTCCACTTT
TRBJ1-2,NA,TRBV6-1,NA,CASSLTGNYGYTF,TGTGCCAGCAGCTTGACGGGGAACTATGGCTACACCTTC
TRBJ2-5,NA,TRBV11-2,TRBD1,CASSLTGTGGQETQYF,TGTGCCAGCAGCCTAACCGGGACAGGGGGCCAAGAGACCCAGTACTTC
TRBJ1-2,once,TRBV7-9,NA,CASTPTDYGYTF,TGTGCCAGCACCCCCACGGACTATGGCTACACCTTC
TRBJ2-3,once,TRBV5-1,TRBD2,CASSGEGDTQYF,TGCGCCAGCAGCGGGGAGGGCGATACGCAGTATTTT
TRBJ1-2,few,TRBV5-4,TRBD1,CASRPGQGRTNYGYTF,TGTGCCAGCAGGCCGGGACAGGGTAGGACTAACTATGGCTACACCTTC
TRBJ1-1,NA,TRBV19,TRBD1,CASTRTGAGTEAFF,TGTGCCAGTACCCGGACAGGGGCTGGCACTGAAGCCTTCTTT
TRBJ1-5,NA,TRBV19,TRBD1,CASSIRDRGSNQPQHF,TGTGCCAGTAGTATCCGGGACAGGGGAAGCAATCAGCCCCAGCATTTT
TRBJ2-2,NA,TRBV28,TRBD1,CASSRTRQGGELFF,TGTGCCAGCAGCCGAACGAGACAGGGCGGGGAGCTGTTTTTT
TRBJ2-5,NA,TRBV5-1,NA,CASSLGLSPILPQETQYF,TGCGCCAGCAGCTTGGGCTTGAGCCCCATCCTGCCCCAAGAGACCCAGTACTTC
TRBJ2-3,NA,TRBV10-3,NA,CASSTDLISTDTQYF,TGTGCCTCCTCGACAGACCTAATTAGCACAGATACGCAGTATTTT
TRBJ2-7,NA,TRBV19,TRBD1,CASAGTGERSEQYF,TGTGCCAGTGCCGGGACAGGGGAAAGGAGTGAGCAGTACTTC
TRBJ1-3,once,TRBV9,TRBD1,CASSVVDRGAGNTIYF,TGTGCCAGCAGCGTAGTGGACAGGGGGGCTGGAAACACCATATATTTT
TRBJ2-2,NA,TRBV10-3,NA,CAISGQANTGELFF,TGTGCCATCAGTGGACAGGCGAACACCGGGGAGCTGTTTTTT
TRBJ2-7,NA,TRBV7-9,TRBD1,CASSLSQGAFYEQYF,TGTGCCAGCAGCTTAAGCCAGGGGGCGTTCTACGAGCAGTACTTC
TRBJ2-7,once,TRBV7-2,NA,CASSLGGREQYF,TGTGCCAGCAGCTTAGGGGGGCGCGAGCAGTACTTC
TRBJ2-7,few,TRBV10-3,TRBD2,CAISESSSGYEQYF,TGTGCCATCAGTGAGTCCAGTAGCGGGTACGAGCAGTACTTC
TRBJ1-2,NA,TRBV6-5,NA,CASSLRGVAYGYTF,TGTGCCAGCAGTTTACGCGGGGTGGCCTATGGCTACACCTTC
TRBJ2-4,NA,TRBV7-2,TRBD2,CASSFPGLAPIQYF,TGTGCCAGCAGCTTCCCAGGACTAGCACCCATTCAGTACTTC
TRBJ1-5,NA,TRBV6-1,NA,CASSEERSSPQHF,TGTGCCAGCAGTGAAGAGAGGTCGTCGCCCCAGCATTTT
TRBJ1-1,NA,TRBV28,NA,CASSFGGRPEAFF,TGTGCCAGCAGTTTCGGGGGGCGGCCTGAAGCTTTCTTT
TRBJ1-2,NA,TRBV7-8,NA,CASSSAGEGEYGYTF,TGTGCCAGCAGCTCGGCCGGGGAAGGAGAGTATGGCTACACCTTC
TRBJ1-2,NA,TRBV5-1,NA,CASSFDNNYGYTF,TGCGCCAGCAGCTTTGACAATAACTATGGCTACACCTTC
TRBJ1-2,NA,TRBV28,NA,CASSRTGYGYTF,TGTGCCAGCAGCCGAACGGGCTATGGCTACACCTTC
TRBJ2-5,NA,TRBV5-5,NA,CASSLGHGETQYF,TGTGCCAGCAGCTTAGGACACGGGGAGACCCAGTACTTC
TRBJ2-3,few,TRBV6-1,NA,CASSDSGSTDTQYF,TGTGCCAGCAGTGACAGTGGTTCAACAGATACGCAGTATTTT
TRBJ1-5,once,TRBV7-2,NA,CASSLRPQGGNQPQHF,TGTGCCAGCAGCTTAAGACCACAGGGAGGCAATCAGCCCCAGCATTTT
TRBJ2-2,NA,TRBV7-9,TRBD1,CASSNDRGRNTGELFF,TGTGCCAGCAGCAATGACAGGGGGCGAAACACCGGGGAGCTGTTTTTT
TRBJ1-1,NA,TRBV5-1,NA,CASRSRGGSTEAFF,TGCGCCAGCAGGTCTCGTGGGGGGAGCACTGAAGCTTTCTTT
TRBJ1-6,NA,TRBV28,TRBD1,CAIRDRSSYNSPLHF,TGTGCCATTCGGGACAGGAGCTCCTATAATTCACCCCTCCACTTT
TRBJ2-3,NA,TRBV11-1,TRBD2,CAREARGLAGRRGTDTQYF,TGTGCCAGGGAAGCACGGGGGCTAGCGGGTCGGCGGGGCACAGATACGCAGTATTTT
TRBJ2-2,NA,TRBV4-1,NA,CASSPIFGELFF,TGCGCCAGCAGCCCTATTTTCGGGGAGCTGTTTTTT
TRBJ2-7,NA,TRBV7-9,TRBD1,CASSEQGARWYF,TGTGCCAGCAGCGAACAGGGGGCGCGGTGGTACTTC
TRBJ2-7,NA,TRBV5-1,TRBD2,CASSLQPTSGRAYEQYF,TGCGCCAGCAGCTTGCAGCCTACTAGCGGGAGGGCCTACGAGCAGTACTTC
TRBJ1-3,NA,TRBV10-3,TRBD1,CAISGAETGSGNTIYF,TGTGCCATCAGTGGAGCGGAGACAGGGAGCGGAAACACCATATATTTT